Below, 31 T cell receptor beta chains from the same sample are listed, as sequenced in a study of blood T cell repertoires in COVID-19. Profiling relied on immunoSEQ multiplex PCR, and the TCRdb table lists in-frame clones only, not all of them. Altogether a few hundred thousand clones are present, around 90% being singletons, with the ten largest covering 0.94%. The sample taken for sequencing was peripheral blood. The receptors here all came from a woman in her forties who had recovered from COVID-19.

The table lists this clone with a count of one. The chain recombines TRBV3-1 (or the pseudogene TRBV3-2) with TRBJ1-1; possible D gene TRBD1, 6 bases. Between the trimmed V and J ends, which lost 4 bases and 3 bases, there was a span of 9 bases. Germline V lookup: CDR1 LGHDT, CDR2 YNNKEL (reference sequence). This CDR3 spans 13 amino acids. The chain's CDR3 is CASSRQGYTEAFF. CDR3 sequence (DNA): TGTGCCAGCAGCCGCCAGGGGTACACTGAAGCTTTCTTT.

The V gene is TRBV5-1, the J gene TRBJ1-5, with no clear D. CDR1 is SGHRS and CDR2 is YFSETQ in the germline V gene. The ends were cut back, 0 bases at V and 3 bases at J, with 25 bases in the middle. The CDR3 consists of 20 residues. This chain's CDR3 is CASSLARRRLPRYNNQPQHF. In nucleotides, the CDR3 is TGCGCCAGCAGCTTGGCTCGTCGCAGGCTACCGAGATACAACAATCAGCCCCAGCATTTT.

The chain links TRBV5-1 to TRBJ2-7, with 7 positions matching TRBD2. Germline V gives CDR1 SGHRS, CDR2 YFSETQ. V shed 2 bases, J shed 3 bases, and the junction held 5 bases outside the gene matches. The CDR3 runs to 14 residues. Here the CDR3 DNA reads TGCGCCAGCAGCTTTGGGGACTACGGCTACGAGCAGTACTTC. Amino acid sequence: CASSFGDYGYEQYF.

V and J are TRBV6-5 and TRBJ2-1; D possibly corresponds to TRBD2 (5 bases). The V end lost 6 bases, the J end lost 6 bases, and 18 bases lay between the germline ends. Per the germline V gene, CDR1 is MNHEY and CDR2 is SVGAGI. The CDR3 extends over 15 amino acids. The CDR3 spells CASRTGIHPGNEQFF. The CDR3, as DNA: TGTGCCAGCAGAACCGGGATCCACCCTGGCAATGAGCAGTTCTTC.

The chain links TRBV11-3 to TRBJ2-5; the D gene is possibly TRBD2 (5 bases). The ends were cut back, 1 base at V and 1 base at J, with 16 bases in the middle. Germline CDR1 and CDR2: SGHNT and YENEEA. The CDR3 is 17 residues long. CDR3 coding DNA: TGTGCCAGCAGCTTAGTCCGGGTCGTGAGCGGCCAAGAGACCCAGTACTTC. Translating it yields CASSLVRVVSGQETQYF.

The chain links TRBV6-5 to TRBJ2-5, with TRBD1 matching 8 bases. The CDR3 has 14 amino acids. V was clipped by 4 bases and J by 7 bases; unmatched bases: 8. CDR1 is MNHEY and CDR2 is SVGAGI in the germline V gene. The CDR3: CASSSTGARGTQYF. CDR3 nucleotide sequence: TGTGCCAGCAGTTCGACAGGGGCCCGGGGGACCCAGTACTTC.

The chain uses TRBV30 and TRBJ2-3, with 9 bases that match TRBD2. With 2 bases clipped from V and 0 bases from J, the junction kept 6 bases outside the gene matches. From germline, CDR1 is GTSNPN and CDR2 SVGIG (reference sequence). The CDR3 contains 16 residues. The CDR3 coding sequence is TGTGCCTGGAGTCTAGCGGGACCAACTAGCACAGATACGCAGTATTTT. Protein: CAWSLAGPTSTDTQYF.

The chain's CDR3 is CASSPSGRGNEQFF. DNA for the CDR3: TGTGCCAGCAGCCCAAGCGGGAGGGGTAATGAGCAGTTCTTC. This chain joins TRBV3-1 (or the pseudogene TRBV3-2) and TRBJ2-1; 10 bases agree with TRBD2. Trimming removed 4 bases from V and 7 bases from J; junction bases left unmatched: 4. CDR1 and CDR2 from the germline V gene are LGHDT and YNNKEL (reference sequence). CDR3 length: 14 residues.

The genes are TRBV30 and TRBJ2-3; 7 nucleotides line up with TRBD2. The CDR3 loop spans 15 amino acids. The ends lost 0 bases at V and 0 bases at J; junction bases unmatched: 3. Germline assignment: CDR1 GTSNPN and CDR2 SVGIG (reference sequence). The CDR3 loop reads CAWSVWGGSTDTQYF. CDR3 sequence (DNA): TGTGCCTGGAGTGTATGGGGGGGTAGCACAGATACGCAGTATTTT.

V is TRBV10-3 and J is TRBJ2-2; tentatively, D is TRBD1 (6 bases). CDR1 is ENHRY, CDR2 SYGVKD, per germline. V was clipped by 5 bases and J by 1 base, with 20 bases between them. The CDR3 sequence is 18 residues long. Here the CDR3 reads CAISSSSTRDKNTGELFF. CDR3 nucleotide sequence: TGTGCCATCAGTTCATCATCGACCCGGGACAAGAACACCGGGGAGCTGTTTTTT.

This clone appeared a single time. This sequence joins TRBV7-8 and TRBJ2-7; D perhaps matches TRBD2 (5 bases). Germline CDR1 and CDR2: SGHVS and FQNEAQ. CDR3 length: 15 residues. The germline V and J ends were trimmed by 4 bases and 2 bases, with 15 bases remaining between them. The CDR3 region is CASSYLGIGTYEQYF. The DNA for the CDR3 is TGTGCCAGCAGCTACCTCGGGATTGGAACCTACGAGCAGTACTTC.

The rearrangement uses TRBV15 and TRBJ2-7; TRBD2 aligns across 10 bases. In germline, CDR1 is LNHNV, CDR2 YYDKDF (reference sequence). CDR3 length: 16 residues. V lost 3 bases to trimming and J lost 6 bases; unmatched junction nucleotides: 11. CDR3 DNA: TGTGCCACCAGCAGGGGGGGACTTAGCGGGAGGACCGAGCAGTACTTC. Its translation: CATSRGGLSGRTEQYF.

This chain joins TRBV5-4 and TRBJ2-5, with TRBD1 matching over 10 bases. Germline CDR1 reads SGHNT; CDR2 reads YYREEE (reference sequence). The V gene end was trimmed by 4 bases and the J gene end by 2 bases; junction bases not matched to a gene: 8. This CDR3 comprises 16 residues. CDR3 sequence reads: CASSPRQGAGQETQYF. The CDR3 DNA is TGTGCCAGCAGCCCACGACAGGGGGCAGGACAAGAGACCCAGTACTTC.

This rearrangement joins TRBV19 to TRBJ1-2; unclear D gene. CDR3 length: 12 amino acids. V gave up 3 bases and J gave up 0 bases, with 2 bases separating them. Per germline, CDR1 LNHDA and CDR2 SQIVND (reference sequence). The CDR3 DNA sequence: TGTGCCAGTAGTATCGCTAACTATGGCTACACCTTC. Residues: CASSIANYGYTF.

The V call is TRBV19, the J call TRBJ2-7; 9 bases are shared with TRBD1. V dropped 5 bases and J dropped 0; count of bases not matched to a gene: 2. Germline assignment: CDR1 LNHDA and CDR2 SQIVND (reference sequence). The CDR3 has 14 amino acids. CDR3 sequence (DNA): TGTGCCAGTAGTCCGGACAGGGGCTCCTACGAGCAGTACTTC. Amino acids: CASSPDRGSYEQYF. Full variable domain (remainder filled in from reference TRBV19 and TRBJ2-7): DGGITQSPKYLFRKEGQNVTLSCEQNLNHDAMYWYRQDPGQGLRLIYYSQIVNDFQKGDIAEGYSVSREKKESFPLTVTSAQKNPTAFYLCASSPDRGSYEQYFGPGTRLTVT.

The rearrangement links TRBV7-2 to TRBJ1-3; D is ambiguous. V lost 3 bases and J 4 bases, leaving 13 bases between the germline ends. This CDR3 is built from 15 residues. Germline V gives CDR1 SGHTA, CDR2 FQGNSA. The CDR3 region has the DNA TGTGCCAGCAGCTTCGTGGAGGGCGCCGGAAACACCATATATTTT. Its translation: CASSFVEGAGNTIYF.

J is TRBJ2-2 and V is TRBV10-2; TRBD1 aligns across 7 bases. The CDR3 covers 14 residues. With V trimmed by 4 bases and J by 6 bases, 5 bases remained unmatched. CDR1 and CDR2 (germline): WSHSY, SAAADI. DNA of the CDR3: TGCGCCAGCAGTGGGCAGGGGGAAGCCGGGGAGCTGTTTTTT. This sequence encodes CASSGQGEAGELFF.

The chain is built from TRBV29-1 and TRBJ1-4; TRBD1 matches 7 bases. This CDR3 region has 12 residues. Trimming removed 7 bases from V and 7 bases from J; junction bases left unmatched: 6. CDR1 SQVTM and CDR2 ANQGSEA come from the germline V gene. CDR3 DNA: TGCAGCGGCCGACAGGGTCGTGAAAAACTGTTTTTT. Translating gives CSGRQGREKLFF.

The genes are TRBV4-2 and TRBJ2-7; 10 bases line up with TRBD2. The V segment lost 0 bases and the J segment 3 bases; nucleotides outside the gene matches: 11. Germline loops: CDR1 LGHNA, CDR2 YNFKEQ. The CDR3 is 18 amino acids. This chain's CDR3 is CASSQDTSGAINLYEQYF. CDR3 nucleotide sequence: TGTGCCAGCAGCCAAGACACTAGCGGGGCAATTAACCTCTACGAGCAGTACTTC.

V is TRBV5-1 and J is TRBJ2-2, with 8 bases aligning to TRBD2. CDR1 SGHRS and CDR2 YFSETQ come from the germline V gene. CDR3 length: 14 residues. The J segment lost 3 bases and the V segment lost 2 bases, leaving 0 bases of the junction unmatched. As DNA, the CDR3 is TGCGCCAGCAGCTTCGGGGGGGACACCGGGGAGCTGTTTTTT. This codes for CASSFGGDTGELFF.

The chain employs TRBV5-6 and TRBJ2-7; perhaps TRBD2 as D (5 bases). V dropped 2 bases and J dropped 6 bases, with 12 bases sitting between them. The CDR3 has 13 amino acids. From germline, CDR1 is SGHDT and CDR2 YYEEEE. CDR3 nucleotide sequence: TGTGCCAGCAGCTTAGAGAGGGCAGGCGAGCAGTACTTC. Protein: CASSLERAGEQYF.

The gene calls are TRBV5-1 and TRBJ1-6, with a tentative D call TRBD1 (6 bases). Trimming removed 0 bases from V and 5 bases from J, with 9 bases in between. The CDR3 length is 15 residues. Looked up from germline, CDR1 is SGHRS and CDR2 is YFSETQ. CDR3 residues: CASSLGTVNNSPLHF. DNA of the CDR3: TGCGCCAGCAGCTTGGGGACAGTAAATAATTCACCCCTCCACTTT.

V gene TRBV12-3 or TRBV12-4 combines with J gene TRBJ2-3, with no clear D. The V and J ends lost 3 bases and 1 base respectively, with 5 bases between them. CDR3 length equals 13 residues. The CDR3, as DNA: TGTGCCAGCAGTTTTTATGGCACAGATACGCAGTATTTT. It translates to CASSFYGTDTQYF.

The chain couples TRBV19 to TRBJ2-7; TRBD2 aligns across 7 bases. The CDR3 has 15 amino acids. The trim removed 4 bases at V and 2 bases at J, leaving 8 bases unmatched. Per germline, CDR1 LNHDA and CDR2 SQIVND (reference sequence). The CDR3 DNA follows: TGTGCCAGTAGTACCCAAGCGGGGCCTACCTACGAGCAGTACTTC. Translation: CASSTQAGPTYEQYF.

The rearrangement uses TRBV28 and TRBJ1-4; 10 bases match TRBD1. Losses at the gene ends were 6 bases for V and 3 bases for J; bases not matched to a gene: 13. CDR3 size: 18 residues. Germline loops: CDR1 MDHEN, CDR2 SYDVKM. CDR3: CASSFPPGQGFANEKLFF. CDR3 bases: TGTGCCAGCAGCTTCCCCCCGGGACAGGGGTTTGCTAATGAAAAACTGTTTTTT.

V usage is TRBV9 and J usage is TRBJ2-1; weak D call: TRBD2 (6 bases). Trimming took 3 bases from V and 2 from J, leaving 15 bases between them. Germline lookup yields CDR1 SGDLS and CDR2 YYNGEE. The CDR3 length is 16 residues. CDR3 protein: CASSAPAGPTYNEQFF. CDR3 in DNA: TGTGCCAGCAGCGCGCCTGCGGGACCCACCTACAATGAGCAGTTCTTC.

The chain combines TRBV3-1 (or the pseudogene TRBV3-2) with TRBJ2-4; D may be TRBD2 (5 bases). CDR3 length: 14 residues. V was shortened by 3 bases and J by 2 bases, with 8 bases between the two germline ends. CDR1 and CDR2 (germline): LGHDT, YNNKEL (reference sequence). CDR3 in amino acids: CASSQSGSKNIQYF. CDR3 sequence (DNA): TGTGCCAGCAGCCAGTCGGGGTCCAAAAACATTCAGTACTTC.

The chain recombines TRBV10-3 with TRBJ2-7, with D perhaps TRBD1 (7 bases). Trimming took 2 bases from V and 1 from J, leaving 15 bases between them. CDR3 size: 16 residues. Germline-derived CDR1 and CDR2 are ENHRY and SYGVKD. Here the CDR3 DNA reads TGTGCCATCAGTGAGCCTAACGCAGGGGGGTCCTACGAGCAGTACTTC. This translates into CAISEPNAGGSYEQYF.

The V gene is TRBV6-4, the J gene TRBJ2-1, with 7 bases fitting TRBD2. V shed 0 bases, J shed 9 bases, and the junction held 8 bases outside the gene matches. This CDR3 has 15 residues. The germline V gene encodes CDR1 MRHNA and CDR2 SNTAGT. The CDR3 DNA sequence: TGTGCCAGCAGTGACTCGTGGGAGGGGCGGTTTGAGCAGTTCTTC. Amino acid sequence: CASSDSWEGRFEQFF.

The V gene is TRBV3-1 (or the pseudogene TRBV3-2), the J gene TRBJ1-5; D ambiguous. Deletions cut 1 base from V and 4 bases from J, with 8 bases between. The CDR3 extends over 14 amino acids. Germline CDR1 and CDR2: LGHDT and YNNKEL (reference sequence). As DNA, the CDR3 is TGTGCCAGCAGCCAAGTTCCCCTAAATCAGCCCCAGCATTTT. Residues: CASSQVPLNQPQHF.

The rearrangement uses TRBV19 and TRBJ2-2; 10 bases are a match to TRBD1. The germline V gene encodes CDR1 LNHDA and CDR2 SQIVND (reference sequence). CDR3 length: 17 amino acids. The V gene end was trimmed by 0 bases and the J gene end by 6 bases; junction bases not matched to a gene: 7. CDR3 nucleotide sequence: TGTGCCAGTAGTATAGAGGGACAGGGGCCGAGCGCCGGGGAGCTGTTTTTT. It translates to CASSIEGQGPSAGELFF. Full variable domain (rest looked up from reference TRBV19 and TRBJ2-2): DGGITQSPKYLFRKEGQNVTLSCEQNLNHDAMYWYRQDPGQGLRLIYYSQIVNDFQKGDIAEGYSVSREKKESFPLTVTSAQKNPTAFYLCASSIEGQGPSAGELFFGEGSRLTVL.